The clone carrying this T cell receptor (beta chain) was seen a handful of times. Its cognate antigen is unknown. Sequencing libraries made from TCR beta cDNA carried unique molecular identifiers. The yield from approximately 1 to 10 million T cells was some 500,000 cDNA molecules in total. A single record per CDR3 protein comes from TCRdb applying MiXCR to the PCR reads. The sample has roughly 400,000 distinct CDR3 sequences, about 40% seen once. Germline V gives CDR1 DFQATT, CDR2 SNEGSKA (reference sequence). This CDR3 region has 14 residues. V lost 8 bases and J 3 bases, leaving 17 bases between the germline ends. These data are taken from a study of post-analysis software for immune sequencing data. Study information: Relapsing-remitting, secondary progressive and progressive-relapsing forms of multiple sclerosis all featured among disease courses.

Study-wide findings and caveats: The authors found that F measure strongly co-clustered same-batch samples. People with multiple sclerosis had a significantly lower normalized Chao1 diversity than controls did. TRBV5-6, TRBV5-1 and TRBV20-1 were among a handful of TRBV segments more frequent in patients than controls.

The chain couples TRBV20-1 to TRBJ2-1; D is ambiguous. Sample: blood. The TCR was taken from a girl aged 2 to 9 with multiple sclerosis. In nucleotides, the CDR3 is TGCAGTCTCTCGTCTCCGACTGGCTACAATGAGCAGTTCTTC. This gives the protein CSLSSPTGYNEQFF.